Listed here are 7 T cell receptor beta chains from one sample, sequenced in a study of T-cell reconstitution after alpha-beta-depleted transplantation in children. A TCRbeta library incorporating unique molecular identifiers was prepared. One entry per CDR3 protein results from TCRdb running MiXCR on the PCR reads. Found here are 250,000 to 300,000 distinct CDR3 sequences, more than 9% of them singletons; the top ten hold over 9.5%. The sequencing used PBMCs from the stem cell graft donor, collected from the stem cell graft. Receptors originate from a human donor who donated a stem cell graft to a child with SCID.

This clonotype came up many times. The chain recombines TRBV19 with TRBJ2-4; 8 positions agree with TRBD1. CDR1 and CDR2 (germline): LNHDA, SQIVND (reference sequence). This CDR3 region has 12 residues. Trimming cost V 6 bases and J 9 bases; bases outside gene matches: 4. CDR3 DNA sequence: TGTGCCAGTAGCCGACAGGGGACCATTCAGTACTTC. It encodes CASSRQGTIQYF.

The chain couples TRBV18 to TRBJ1-4; D not resolved. V lost 4 bases, J lost 6 bases, and 9 bases lay in between. Germline V gene sequence: CDR1 KGHSH, CDR2 LQKENI. The length of the CDR3 is 13 residues. In DNA form, the CDR3 reads TGTGCCAGCTCACGAAGTAGGGATGAAAAACTGTTTTTT. It codes for CASSRSRDEKLFF.

This clonotype was picked up many times. V and J are TRBV2 and TRBJ1-6; D is ambiguous. The CDR3 extends over 13 amino acids. V was shortened by 11 bases and J by 4 bases, with 12 bases between the two germline ends. Germline V lookup: CDR1 SNHLY, CDR2 FYNNEI. The CDR3 coding sequence is TGTGCCTCACGGCTGGCTTATAATTCACCCCTCCACTTT. Protein product: CASRLAYNSPLHF.

The V gene is TRBV3-1, the J gene TRBJ1-3; D uncertain. V shed 3 bases and J shed 0 bases, with 6 bases lying between them. CDR3 length: 14 residues. Germline V lookup: CDR1 LGHDT, CDR2 YNNKEL (reference sequence). The DNA for the CDR3 is TGTGCCAGCAGCCAGACAACCTCTGGAAACACCATATATTTT. As protein: CASSQTTSGNTIYF. Supplemented by reference TRBV3-1 and TRBJ1-3, the full variable domain reads DTAVSQTPKYLVTQMGNDKSIKCEQNLGHDTMYWYKQDSKKFLKIMFSYNNKELIINETVPNRFSPKSPDKAHLNLHINSLELGDSAVYFCASSQTTSGNTIYFGEGSWLTVV.

This clonotype turned up a few times. The V call is TRBV2, the J call TRBJ2-6; 8 positions match TRBD1. The germline V gene has CDR1 SNHLY and CDR2 FYNNEI. The V gene end was trimmed by 7 bases and the J gene end by 1 base; junction bases not matched to a gene: 9. This CDR3 spans 17 amino acids. The CDR3 bases are TGTGCCAGCACGGTTCAGGGGGCGCTTTCTGGGGCCAACGTCCTGACTTTC. Translating gives CASTVQGALSGANVLTF.

This clonotype turned up a few times. The rearrangement links TRBV28 to TRBJ1-5, with D perhaps matching TRBD1 (5 bases). The CDR3 contains 14 residues. Germline V gene data show CDR1 as MDHEN and CDR2 as SYDVKM. Trimming stripped 6 bases from V and 4 bases from J, with 13 bases between. CDR3 residues: CASRMTRGNQPQHF. Here the CDR3 DNA reads TGTGCCAGCAGGATGACTAGGGGAAATCAGCCCCAGCATTTT.

This clonotype was observed a handful of times. The chain has TRBV20-1 and TRBJ1-1; no reliable D call. The CDR3 is 15 amino acids. V was clipped by 0 bases and J by 5 bases, with 16 bases between them. In germline, CDR1 is DFQATT, CDR2 SNEGSKA (reference sequence). CDR3 sequence: CSAREGFLGGTEAFF. The CDR3 bases are TGCAGTGCTAGAGAGGGGTTCCTCGGTGGGACTGAAGCTTTCTTT.